Presented here are 21 T cell receptor beta chains from one specimen sequenced in a study of Graves' ophthalmopathy and Graves' hyperthyroidism. As the template, RNA transcripts were used to amplify TCR beta CDR3 regions. The first round was an RT-PCR with HTBI primers, and the second round was a multiplex PCR. One entry per CDR3 protein results from TCRdb running MiXCR on the multiplex PCR reads. The data contain 40,000 to 45,000 distinct CDR3 sequences, 52% of them singletons. Specimen: peripheral blood. Source of these receptors: an adult man with Graves' ophthalmopathy.

On this clonotype itself: The conserved final phenylalanine or tryptophan is absent from the CDR3, which likely points to a read error. The chain joins TRBV7-2 to TRBJ2-6, with D tentatively TRBD1 or TRBD2 (5 bases each). Per germline, CDR1 SGHTA and CDR2 FQGNSA. Trimming shortened V by 3 bases and J by 3 bases, and 18 bases separated the two germline ends. CDR3 length: 18 amino acids. The CDR3 region is CASSLVAGRLDGANVLTC. The CDR3 region has the DNA TGTGCCAGCAGCTTGGTTGCAGGGAGATTAGATGGGGCCAACGTCCTGACTTGC.

The J gene is TRBJ1-2, the V gene TRBV7-2; the D is unclear. Germline assignment: CDR1 SGHTA and CDR2 FQGNSA. This CDR3 is 14 amino acids long. V dropped 7 bases and J dropped 0 bases, with 12 bases sitting between them. The CDR3 region has the DNA TGTGCCAGCACCCAAAACAGAGCTAACTATGGCTACACCTTC. The encoded protein is CASTQNRANYGYTF.

V and J are TRBV20-1 and TRBJ1-4, with D hard to call. The CDR3 has 9 residues. V was pared by 0 bases and J by 10 bases, with 0 bases between. Germline assignment: CDR1 DFQATT and CDR2 SNEGSKA (reference sequence). CDR3 loop: CSAREKLFF. CDR3 coding DNA: TGCAGTGCTAGAGAAAAACTGTTTTTT.

There are a few counts of this clonotype. DNA of the CDR3: TGTGCCAGCAGCATTCGGGACCGGCCCCAGCATTTT. This gives the protein CASSIRDRPQHF. The chain has TRBV7-9 and TRBJ1-5; possibly TRBD1 for D (5 bases). The CDR3 totals 12 residues. V was pared by 5 bases and J by 9 bases, with 11 bases between. Germline assignment: CDR1 SEHNR and CDR2 FQNEAQ (reference sequence).

The chain uses TRBV12-3 or TRBV12-4 and TRBJ2-1; 8 nucleotides align to TRBD2. With 6 bases clipped from V and 7 bases from J, the junction kept 8 bases outside the gene matches. This CDR3 is built from 14 residues. CDR3 bases: TGTGCCAGCAGACAGAGCGGGAGCAGGAATGAGCAGTTCTTC. It specifies CASRQSGSRNEQFF.

This clonotype has just one count. The chain carries TRBV29-1 and TRBJ2-1; D is possibly TRBD1 (6 bases). CDR1 is SQVTM, CDR2 ANQGSEA, per germline. This CDR3 is 14 amino acids long. Trimming removed 3 bases at V and 4 bases at J, with 13 bases between. The CDR3 region is CSVDWGPLYNEQFF. The DNA for the CDR3 is TGCAGCGTTGATTGGGGGCCTTTATACAATGAGCAGTTCTTC.

This clonotype has a count of ten or more. The V and J genes are TRBV5-1 and TRBJ1-3; 7 bases map to TRBD1. The germline CDR1 and CDR2 sequences are SGHRS and YFSETQ. V trimming: 4 bases; J trimming: 2 bases; junction bases outside the gene matches: 3. CDR3 length: 14 amino acids. CDR3 coding DNA: TGCGCCAGCAGCCCACAGGGGACTGGAAACACCATATATTTT. Encoded protein: CASSPQGTGNTIYF. Drawing the rest from reference TRBV5-1 and TRBJ1-3, the complete variable domain is KAGVTQTPRYLIKTRGQQVTLSCSPISGHRSVSWYQQTPGQGLQFLFEYFSETQRNKGNFPGRFSGRQFSNSRSEMNVSTLELGDSALYLCASSPQGTGNTIYFGEGSWLTVV.

This clonotype has at least ten counts. The chain combines TRBV5-1 with TRBJ2-1; either TRBD1 or TRBD2 may fit D (5 bases each). The CDR3 consists of 14 residues. Between the trimmed V and J ends, which lost 1 base and 7 bases, there was a span of 12 bases. Germline CDR1 reads SGHRS; CDR2 reads YFSETQ. CDR3 in DNA: TGCGCCAGCAGCTTGTCAGGGTGGGGGAATGAGCAGTTCTTC. It encodes CASSLSGWGNEQFF.

This clonotype is classed as medium-sized. The chain recombines TRBV9 with TRBJ1-6; no clear D gene. Trimming took 2 bases from V and 7 from J, leaving 13 bases between them. Germline V gene sequence: CDR1 SGDLS, CDR2 YYNGEE. The CDR3 has 15 amino acids. The DNA for the CDR3 is TGTGCCAGCAGCGTTCGCTGGGAGGAGAATTCACCCCTCCACTTT. This gives the protein CASSVRWEENSPLHF.

The genes are TRBV2 and TRBJ2-7, with TRBD1 matching 7 bases. Looked up from germline, CDR1 is SNHLY and CDR2 is FYNNEI. The CDR3 runs to 14 residues. The junction had 9 bases not matched to a gene; V was cut back by 8 bases and J by 2 bases. The CDR3 is CASLSFRGTYEQYF. As DNA, the CDR3 is TGTGCCAGCTTAAGTTTCAGGGGGACCTACGAGCAGTACTTC.

The chain joins TRBV19 to TRBJ1-6, with D possibly TRBD1 on 5 matching bases. Germline V gene lookup returns CDR1 LNHDA and CDR2 SQIVND (reference sequence). V was cut by 6 bases and J by 9 bases, with 15 bases left in between. The CDR3 is 14 amino acids. In nucleotides, the CDR3 is TGTGCCAGTAGAATTCAGGGAACAGTTTCACCCCTCCACTTT. It codes for CASRIQGTVSPLHF.

This clonotype occurred many times. The chain has TRBV20-1 and TRBJ2-7, with 13 bases matching TRBD2. The CDR3 is 16 amino acids. J was trimmed by 6 bases and V by 5 bases; bases with no gene match: 13. Germline lookup yields CDR1 DFQATT and CDR2 SNEGSKA (reference sequence). In nucleotides, the CDR3 is TGCAGTGCTCCCGGGACTAGCGGGATTACTTGGCCCGAGCAGTACTTC. Encoded protein: CSAPGTSGITWPEQYF.

At least ten counts were recorded for this clonotype. CDR3 sequence: CASSSGQGVHQPQHF. CDR3 sequence (DNA): TGTGCCAGCAGTTCTGGACAGGGTGTGCATCAGCCCCAGCATTTT. V gene TRBV28 combines with J gene TRBJ1-5, with 8 bases identical to TRBD1. CDR1 is MDHEN and CDR2 is SYDVKM in the germline V gene. The V gene end was trimmed by 4 bases and the J gene end by 5 bases; junction bases not matched to a gene: 7. The CDR3 runs to 15 residues. The complete variable domain, with remaining parts taken from reference TRBV28 and TRBJ1-5, reads DVKVTQSSRYLVKRTGEKVFLECVQDMDHENMFWYRQDPGLGLRLIYFSYDVKMKEKGDIPEGYSVSREKKERFSLILESASTNQTSMYLCASSSGQGVHQPQHFGDGTRLSIL.

This clonotype was found many times. The rearrangement uses TRBV20-1 and TRBJ2-7; 16 bases agree with TRBD2. Germline CDR1 and CDR2: DFQATT and SNEGSKA (reference sequence). The ends lost 6 bases at V and 2 bases at J; junction bases unmatched: 4. This CDR3 comprises 15 residues. The CDR3 bases are TGCAGTGCCCCGGGACTAGCGGGAGGGACCTACGAGCAGTACTTC. It is translated as CSAPGLAGGTYEQYF.

The chain couples TRBV20-1 to TRBJ2-3, with TRBD2 matching 10 bases. The CDR3 contains 14 residues. Looked up from germline, CDR1 is DFQATT and CDR2 is SNEGSKA (reference sequence). The ends lost 3 bases at V and 4 bases at J; junction bases unmatched: 4. The CDR3 reads CSARDSGGADTQYF. The CDR3 DNA reads as TGCAGTGCTAGGGACAGCGGGGGGGCAGATACGCAGTATTTT.

At least ten counts were recorded for this clonotype. The gene calls are TRBV11-1 and TRBJ1-5; TRBD1 might be the D (6 bases). Germline loops: CDR1 SGHAT, CDR2 FQDESV (reference sequence). V shed 5 bases and J shed 0 bases, with 11 bases lying between them. This CDR3 is built from 15 residues. CDR3 amino acids: CASSQGSGSNQPQHF. CDR3 in DNA: TGTGCCAGCAGCCAGGGGAGCGGTAGCAATCAGCCCCAGCATTTT.

The chain couples TRBV6-6 to TRBJ2-7; 7 bases are shared with TRBD1. Germline CDR1 and CDR2: MNHNY and SVGAGI (reference sequence). CDR3 size: 14 residues. V trimming: 5 bases; J trimming: 1 base; junction bases outside the gene matches: 5. CDR3 loop: CASSGTVTSYEQYF. CDR3 coding DNA: TGTGCCAGCAGTGGGACAGTCACTTCCTACGAGCAGTACTTC.

This clonotype qualifies as medium-sized. The V and J genes are TRBV7-2 and TRBJ1-4, with D tentatively TRBD1 (6 bases). CDR3 length: 13 amino acids. The V end lost 6 bases, the J end lost 1 base, and 6 bases lay between the germline ends. Germline V gene data show CDR1 as SGHTA and CDR2 as FQGNSA. In DNA form, the CDR3 reads TGTGCCAGCAGGGACAGAACTAATGAAAAACTGTTTTTT. The encoded protein is CASRDRTNEKLFF. Looking up the rest from reference TRBV7-2 and TRBJ1-4 gives the full variable domain: GAGVSQSPSNKVTEKGKDVELRCDPISGHTALYWYRQSLGQGLEFLIYFQGNSAPDKSGLPSDRFSAERTGGSVSTLTIQRTQQEDSAVYLCASRDRTNEKLFFGSGTQLSVL.

Ten or more counts support this clonotype. The chain employs TRBV7-9 and TRBJ2-3, with TRBD1 identical over 9 bases. The CDR3 is 15 residues long. Trimming removed 5 bases from V and 6 bases from J; junction bases left unmatched: 9. CDR1 and CDR2 (germline): SEHNR, FQNEAQ (reference sequence). The CDR3 loop is CASSRPTGGRDTQYF. Here the CDR3 DNA reads TGTGCCAGCAGCCGCCCCACAGGGGGCCGGGATACGCAGTATTTT.

The chain joins TRBV10-3 to TRBJ2-7; TRBD1 might be the D (5 bases). The CDR3 extends over 14 amino acids. Germline V gene data show CDR1 as ENHRY and CDR2 as SYGVKD. CDR3 DNA: TGTGCCAGCAGTGAGAGGTTCCGGGCAGGGCTGGACCTCGTC. This gives the protein CASSERFRAGLDLV.

This clonotype was detected once. The V gene is TRBV7-9, the J gene TRBJ2-1; TRBD2 aligns across 8 bases. Trimming took 3 bases from V and 3 from J; bases not matched to a gene: 7. The length of the CDR3 is 16 residues. The V gene's germline CDR1 is SEHNR and CDR2 FQNEAQ (reference sequence). The CDR3 bases are TGTGCCAGCAGCTTGGGTTCCGGGACTAGCTACAATGAGCAGTTCTTC. This sequence encodes CASSLGSGTSYNEQFF.